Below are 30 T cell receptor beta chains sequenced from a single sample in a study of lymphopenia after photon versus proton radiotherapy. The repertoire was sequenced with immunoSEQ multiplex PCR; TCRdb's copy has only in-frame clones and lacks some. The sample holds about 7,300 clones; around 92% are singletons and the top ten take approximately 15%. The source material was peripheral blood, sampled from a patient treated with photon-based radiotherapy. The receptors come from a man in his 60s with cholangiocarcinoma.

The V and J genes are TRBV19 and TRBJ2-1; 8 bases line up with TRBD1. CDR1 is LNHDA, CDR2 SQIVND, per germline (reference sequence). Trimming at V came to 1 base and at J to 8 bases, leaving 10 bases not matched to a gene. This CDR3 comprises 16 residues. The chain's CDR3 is CASSIGDRIPFDEQFF. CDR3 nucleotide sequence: TGTGCCAGTAGTATAGGGGACAGGATCCCGTTCGATGAGCAGTTCTTC.

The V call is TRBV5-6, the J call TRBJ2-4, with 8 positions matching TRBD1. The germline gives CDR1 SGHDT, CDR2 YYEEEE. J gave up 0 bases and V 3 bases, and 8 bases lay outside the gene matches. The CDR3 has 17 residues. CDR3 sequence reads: CASSSRRQGLAKNIQYF. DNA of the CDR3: TGTGCCAGCAGCTCGAGAAGACAGGGGCTAGCCAAAAACATTCAGTACTTC.

As DNA, the CDR3 is TGTGCCACCAGCAAGGGGGACACCGGGGAGCTGTTTTTT. Its protein is CATSKGDTGELFF. The J gene is TRBJ2-2, the V gene TRBV15, with D tentatively TRBD1 (6 bases). Trimming stripped 4 bases from V and 3 bases from J, with 6 bases between. This CDR3 has 13 amino acids. The germline V gene encodes CDR1 LNHNV and CDR2 YYDKDF (reference sequence).

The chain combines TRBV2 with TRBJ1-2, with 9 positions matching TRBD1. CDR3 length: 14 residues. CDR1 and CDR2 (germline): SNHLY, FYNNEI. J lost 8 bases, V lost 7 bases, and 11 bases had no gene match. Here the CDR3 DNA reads TGTGCCAGCATGCGTCTGGGACAGGGACGGGGCTACACCTTC. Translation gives CASMRLGQGRGYTF.

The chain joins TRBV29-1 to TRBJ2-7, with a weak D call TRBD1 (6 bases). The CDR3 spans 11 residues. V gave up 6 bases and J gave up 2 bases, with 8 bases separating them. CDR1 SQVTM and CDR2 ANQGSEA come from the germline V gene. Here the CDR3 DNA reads TGCAGCGTCGGACAGACCTACGAGCAGTACTTC. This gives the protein CSVGQTYEQYF.

The CDR3 protein is CASSFMNTEAFF. The CDR3 bases are TGTGCCAGCAGTTTTATGAACACTGAAGCTTTCTTT. The J gene is TRBJ1-1, the V gene TRBV7-2; D unclear. The CDR3 contains 12 residues. V shed 6 bases and J shed 0 bases, with 5 bases lying between them. Germline CDR1 SGHTA, CDR2 FQGNSA. Combining the CDR3 with reference TRBV7-2 and TRBJ1-1 gives the whole variable domain GAGVSQSPSNKVTEKGKDVELRCDPISGHTALYWYRQSLGQGLEFLIYFQGNSAPDKSGLPSDRFSAERTGGSVSTLTIQRTQQEDSAVYLCASSFMNTEAFFGQGTRLTVV.

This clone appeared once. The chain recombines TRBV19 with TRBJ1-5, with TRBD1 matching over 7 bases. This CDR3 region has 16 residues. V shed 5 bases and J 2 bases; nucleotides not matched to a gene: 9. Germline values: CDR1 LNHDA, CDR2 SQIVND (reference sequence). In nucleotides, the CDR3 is TGTGCCAGTAGTGTTTTGACAGGGACGGGCAATCAGCCCCAGCATTTT. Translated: CASSVLTGTGNQPQHF.

The CDR3 loop reads CASSISGITGELFF. CDR3 DNA: TGTGCCAGTAGTATTAGCGGGATCACCGGGGAGCTGTTTTTT. This chain links TRBV19 with TRBJ2-2; 8 bases align to TRBD2. The V gene end was trimmed by 3 bases and the J gene end by 4 bases; junction bases not matched to a gene: 1. The CDR3 is made up of 14 amino acids. CDR1 is LNHDA and CDR2 is SQIVND in the germline V gene (reference sequence).

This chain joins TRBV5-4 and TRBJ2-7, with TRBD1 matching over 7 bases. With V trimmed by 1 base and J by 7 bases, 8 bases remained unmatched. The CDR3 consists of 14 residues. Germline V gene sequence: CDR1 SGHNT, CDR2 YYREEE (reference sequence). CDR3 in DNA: TGTGCCAGCAGCTTGCGGGGACAGCACGAGGAGCAGTACTTC. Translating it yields CASSLRGQHEEQYF.

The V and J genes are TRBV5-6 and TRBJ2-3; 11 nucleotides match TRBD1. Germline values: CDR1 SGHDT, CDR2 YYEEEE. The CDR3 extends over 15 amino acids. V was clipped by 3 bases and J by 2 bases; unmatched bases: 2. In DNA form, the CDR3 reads TGTGCCAGCAGCTACGGACAGGGGGCCACAGATACGCAGTATTTT. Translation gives CASSYGQGATDTQYF.

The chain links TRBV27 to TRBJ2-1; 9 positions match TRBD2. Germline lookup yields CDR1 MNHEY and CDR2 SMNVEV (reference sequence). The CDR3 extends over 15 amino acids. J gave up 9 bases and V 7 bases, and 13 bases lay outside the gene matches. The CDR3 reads CASKGSGGPRSEQFF. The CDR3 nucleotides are TGTGCCAGCAAAGGTAGCGGGGGCCCTAGGAGTGAGCAGTTCTTC.

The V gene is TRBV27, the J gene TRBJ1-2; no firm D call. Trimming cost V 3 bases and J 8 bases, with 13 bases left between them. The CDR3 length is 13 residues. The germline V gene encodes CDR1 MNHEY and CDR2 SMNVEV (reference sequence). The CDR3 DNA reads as TGTGCCAGCAGTTTCCTCCGGGGTAGGGGCTACACCTTC. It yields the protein CASSFLRGRGYTF.

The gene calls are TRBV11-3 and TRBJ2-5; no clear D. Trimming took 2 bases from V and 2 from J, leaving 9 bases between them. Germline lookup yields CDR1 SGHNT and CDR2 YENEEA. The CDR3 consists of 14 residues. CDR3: CASSLRLTQETQYF. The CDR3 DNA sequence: TGTGCCAGCAGCTTACGGCTCACGCAAGAGACCCAGTACTTC.

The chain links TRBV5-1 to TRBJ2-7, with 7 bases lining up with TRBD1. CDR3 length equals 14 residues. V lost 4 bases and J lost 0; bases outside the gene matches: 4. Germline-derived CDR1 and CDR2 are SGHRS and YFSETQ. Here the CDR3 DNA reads TGCGCCAGCAGCCCCGGGACAGCCTCCTACGAGCAGTACTTC. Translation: CASSPGTASYEQYF.

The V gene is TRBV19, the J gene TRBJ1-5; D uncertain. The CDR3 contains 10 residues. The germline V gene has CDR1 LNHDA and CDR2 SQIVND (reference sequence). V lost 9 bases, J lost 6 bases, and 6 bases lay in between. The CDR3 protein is CASGSQPQHF. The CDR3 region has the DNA TGTGCCAGCGGTTCTCAGCCCCAGCATTTT. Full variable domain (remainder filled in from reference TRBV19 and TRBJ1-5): DGGITQSPKYLFRKEGQNVTLSCEQNLNHDAMYWYRQDPGQGLRLIYYSQIVNDFQKGDIAEGYSVSREKKESFPLTVTSAQKNPTAFYLCASGSQPQHFGDGTRLSIL.

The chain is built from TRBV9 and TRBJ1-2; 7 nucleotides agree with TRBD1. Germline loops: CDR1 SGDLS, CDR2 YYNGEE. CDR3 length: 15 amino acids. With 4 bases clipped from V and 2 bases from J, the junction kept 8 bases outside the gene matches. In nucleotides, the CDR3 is TGTGCCAGCAGCTTGTATGGGGACAGCAACTATGGCTACACCTTC. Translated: CASSLYGDSNYGYTF.

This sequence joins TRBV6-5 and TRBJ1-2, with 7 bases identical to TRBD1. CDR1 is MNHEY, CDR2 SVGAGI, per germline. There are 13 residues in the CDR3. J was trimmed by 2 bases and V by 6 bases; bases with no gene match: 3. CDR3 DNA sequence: TGTGCCAGCAGCAGGGGGGACAACTATGGCTACACCTTC. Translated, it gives CASSRGDNYGYTF.

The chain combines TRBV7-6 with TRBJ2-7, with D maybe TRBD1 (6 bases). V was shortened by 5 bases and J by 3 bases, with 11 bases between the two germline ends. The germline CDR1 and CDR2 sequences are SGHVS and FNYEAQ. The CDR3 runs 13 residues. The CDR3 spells CASSPGTSYEQYF. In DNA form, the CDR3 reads TGTGCCAGCAGCCCCGGGACAAGCTACGAGCAGTACTTC.

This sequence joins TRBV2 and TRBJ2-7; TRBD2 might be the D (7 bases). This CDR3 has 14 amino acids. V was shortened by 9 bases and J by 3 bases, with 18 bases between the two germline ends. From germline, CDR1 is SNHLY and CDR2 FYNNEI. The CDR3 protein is CASSPGGSFYEQYF. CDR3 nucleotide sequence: TGTGCCAGTAGCCCGGGGGGCAGCTTCTACGAGCAGTACTTC.

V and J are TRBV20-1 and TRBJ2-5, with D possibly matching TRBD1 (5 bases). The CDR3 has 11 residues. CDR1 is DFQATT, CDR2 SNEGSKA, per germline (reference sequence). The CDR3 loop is CSGHHQETQYF. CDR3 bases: TGCAGCGGACATCACCAAGAGACCCAGTACTTC.

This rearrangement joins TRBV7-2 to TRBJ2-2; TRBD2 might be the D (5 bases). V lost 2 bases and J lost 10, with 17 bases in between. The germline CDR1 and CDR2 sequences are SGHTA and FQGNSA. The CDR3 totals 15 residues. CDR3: CASSLTSGSNEELFF. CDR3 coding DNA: TGTGCCAGCAGCTTAACGTCGGGAAGCAATGAGGAGCTGTTTTTT.

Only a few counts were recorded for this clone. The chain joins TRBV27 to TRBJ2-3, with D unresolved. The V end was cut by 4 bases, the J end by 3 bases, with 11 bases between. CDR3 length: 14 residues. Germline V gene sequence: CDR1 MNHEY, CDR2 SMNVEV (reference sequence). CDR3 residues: CASSWAVGTDTQYF. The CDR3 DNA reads TGTGCCAGCAGTTGGGCAGTTGGGACAGATACGCAGTATTTT.

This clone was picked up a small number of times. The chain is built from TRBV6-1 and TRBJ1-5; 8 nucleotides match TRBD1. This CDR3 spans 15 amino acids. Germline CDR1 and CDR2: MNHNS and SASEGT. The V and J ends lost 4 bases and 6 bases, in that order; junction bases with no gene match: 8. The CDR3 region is CASSGDRGSGQPQHF. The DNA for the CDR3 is TGTGCCAGCAGTGGCGACAGGGGCTCGGGTCAGCCCCAGCATTTT.

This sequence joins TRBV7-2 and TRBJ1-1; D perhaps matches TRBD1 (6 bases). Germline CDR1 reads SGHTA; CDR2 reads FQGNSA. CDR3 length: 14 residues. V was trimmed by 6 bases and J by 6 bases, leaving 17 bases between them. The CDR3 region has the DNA TGTGCCAGCAGGCTTTTCATCAGGGGAGCTGAAGCTTTCTTT. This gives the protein CASRLFIRGAEAFF.

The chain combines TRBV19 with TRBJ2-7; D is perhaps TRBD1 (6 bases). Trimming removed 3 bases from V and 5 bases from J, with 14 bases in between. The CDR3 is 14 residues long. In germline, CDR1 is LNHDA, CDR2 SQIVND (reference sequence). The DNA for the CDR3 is TGTGCCAGTAGTATTACAGGGACCTCGGACGAGCAGTACTTC. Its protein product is CASSITGTSDEQYF.

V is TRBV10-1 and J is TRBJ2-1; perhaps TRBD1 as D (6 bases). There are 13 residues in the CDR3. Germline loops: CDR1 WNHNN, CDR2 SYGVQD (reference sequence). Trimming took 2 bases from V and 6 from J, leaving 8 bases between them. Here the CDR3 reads CASSEEGGNEQFF. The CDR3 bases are TGCGCCAGCAGTGAGGAAGGGGGCAATGAGCAGTTCTTC.

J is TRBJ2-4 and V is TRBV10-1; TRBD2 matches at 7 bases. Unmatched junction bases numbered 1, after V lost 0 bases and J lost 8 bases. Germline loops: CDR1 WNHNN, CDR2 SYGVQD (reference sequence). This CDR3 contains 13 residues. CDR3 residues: CASSESGGDIQYF. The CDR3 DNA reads TGCGCCAGCAGTGAGTCGGGAGGGGACATTCAGTACTTC.

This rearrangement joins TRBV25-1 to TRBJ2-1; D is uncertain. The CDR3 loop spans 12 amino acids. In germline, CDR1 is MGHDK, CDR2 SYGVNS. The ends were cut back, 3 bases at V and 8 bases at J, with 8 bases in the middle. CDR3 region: CASSDVEDEQFF. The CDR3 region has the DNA TGTGCCAGCAGTGATGTGGAAGATGAGCAGTTCTTC. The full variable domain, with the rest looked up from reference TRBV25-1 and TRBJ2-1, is EADIYQTPRYLVIGTGKKITLECSQTMGHDKMYWYQQDPGMELHLIHYSYGVNSTEKGDLSSESTVSRIRTEHFPLTLESARPSHTSQYLCASSDVEDEQFFGPGTRLTVL.

The CDR3 DNA follows: TGTGCCAGTAGCCCTCCGGGACAGTCCTACAATGAGCAGTTCTTC. It is translated as CASSPPGQSYNEQFF. This rearrangement joins TRBV19 to TRBJ2-1; 7 nucleotides line up with TRBD1. Trimming took 6 bases from V and 1 from J; bases not matched to a gene: 6. This CDR3 contains 15 residues. CDR1 and CDR2 (germline): LNHDA, SQIVND (reference sequence).

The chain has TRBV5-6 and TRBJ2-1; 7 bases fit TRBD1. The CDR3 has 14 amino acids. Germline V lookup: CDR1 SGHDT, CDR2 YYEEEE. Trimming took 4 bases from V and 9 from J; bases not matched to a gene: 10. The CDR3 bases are TGTGCCAGCAGCCCCCTCAGGGGGTTGGCTGAGCAGTTCTTC. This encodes CASSPLRGLAEQFF.